The clone carrying this TCR beta chain is labeled as medium-sized. Its antigen is not known. These data are taken from a study of neurological immune-mediated disorders. Study conclusions and caveats: The study found the most TCR clonal expansion in HTLV-1-associated myelopathy and the least in multiple sclerosis, below healthy controls.

The CDR3 totals 17 residues. With 1 base removed from V and 7 bases from J, the gap between germline ends came to 17 bases. Germline CDR1 LNHNV, CDR2 YYDKDF (reference sequence). TCRdb recomputed calls from the 5' RACE reads with MiXCR, one row per CDR3 protein. Of more than 9,000 distinct CDR3 sequences detected, around 20% appear once; the ten largest clones hold around 50%. This TCR came from a woman in her fifties or sixties with HTLV-1-associated myelopathy (HAM/TSP). The sequencing sample was made of CD8+ T cells from blood. The V and J genes are TRBV15 and TRBJ1-6; no clear D. CDR3 residues: CATSRGPGGKGNSPLHF. CDR3 sequence (DNA): TGTGCCACCAGCAGAGGCCCGGGCGGAAAAGGGAATTCACCCCTCCACTTT.